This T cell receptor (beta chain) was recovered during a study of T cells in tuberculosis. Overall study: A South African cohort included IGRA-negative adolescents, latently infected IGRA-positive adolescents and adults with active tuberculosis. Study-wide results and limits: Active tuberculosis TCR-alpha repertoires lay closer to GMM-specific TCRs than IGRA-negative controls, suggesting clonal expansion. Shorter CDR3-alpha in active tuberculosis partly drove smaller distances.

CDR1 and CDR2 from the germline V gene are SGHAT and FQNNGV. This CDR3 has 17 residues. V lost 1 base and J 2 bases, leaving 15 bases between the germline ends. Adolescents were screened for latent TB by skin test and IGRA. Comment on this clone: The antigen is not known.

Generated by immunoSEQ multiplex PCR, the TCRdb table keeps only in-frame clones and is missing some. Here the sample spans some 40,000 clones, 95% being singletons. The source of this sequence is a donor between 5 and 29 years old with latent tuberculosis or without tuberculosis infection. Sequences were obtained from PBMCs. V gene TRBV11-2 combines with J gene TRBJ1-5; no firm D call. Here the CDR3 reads CASSLGFEDIGNQPQHF. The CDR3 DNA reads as TGTGCCAGCAGCTTAGGATTCGAGGATATCGGCAATCAGCCCCAGCATTTT.